This T cell receptor beta chain is from a study of cytomegalovirus exposure and HLA in healthy donors. Study-wide background: Among 150 million to 200 million T cells, an earlier analysis found 117 million unique TCR beta sequences.

The CDR3 is 14 residues long. The ends were cut back, 4 bases at V and 2 bases at J, with 12 bases in the middle. Germline CDR1 reads SGHNT; CDR2 reads YYREEE (reference sequence). Findings of the study overall: The authors listed around 150 TCR beta chains as cytomegalovirus-associated. Later analysis suggested links between common viral pathogens and several top significant clusters. There were a few CMV-associated chains whose specificity for CMV antigens was confirmed in vitro.

Only a few counts were recorded for this clone. Its specificity is unknown. The PCR contained 60 Vbeta and 13 Jbeta primers. Libraries were prepared by immunoSEQ multiplex PCR; TCRdb keeps only in-frame clonotypes and omits some of them. Counted here are around 33,000 clones, around 40% occurring once; the ten biggest clones make up less than 2%. The sequence was obtained from a woman aged 50 to 65 in good health and CMV-seronegative. V is TRBV5-4 and J is TRBJ2-5; D may be TRBD1 (7 bases). Input material: PBMCs. The CDR3 protein is CASSRGTDQETQYF. In DNA form, the CDR3 reads TGTGCCAGCAGCCGCGGGACAGATCAAGAGACCCAGTACTTC. Drawing the rest from reference TRBV5-4 and TRBJ2-5, the complete variable domain is ETGVTQSPTHLIKTRGQQVTLRCSSQSGHNTVSWYQQALGQGPQFIFQYYREEENGRGNFPPRFSGLQFPNYSSELNVNALELDDSALYLCASSRGTDQETQYFGPGTRLLVL.